The 10 T cell receptor beta chains listed next were all sequenced from one sample in a study of beta chain features in type 1 diabetes. Overall study findings and caveats: All four CD4+ subsets from Type 1 diabetes patients carried moderately but significantly shorter TCRB CDR3s.

The whole isolated RNA underwent reverse transcription, so sequencing captured expressed TCRB transcripts. The protocol was immunoSEQ multiplex PCR, while the TCRdb copy is restricted to in-frame clones and leaves out a portion. The sample has over 150,000 clones, around 7.8% seen once. Their specific antigens are unknown. Sample: central memory CD4+ T cells from blood. All receptors derive from a woman aged 40 to 49 with type 1 diabetes.

This clone was detected a few times. The chain combines TRBV7-2 with TRBJ2-7; 10 nucleotides line up with TRBD2. In germline, CDR1 is SGHTA, CDR2 FQGNSA. V lost 5 bases and J lost 2; bases outside the gene matches: 6. This CDR3 has 15 residues. CDR3 DNA: TGTGCCAGCAGCCCCGGACTAGCGGCCCCCTACGAGCAGTACTTC. Its translation is CASSPGLAAPYEQYF.

The chain joins TRBV20-1 to TRBJ2-3; D is undetermined. The CDR3 length is 11 residues. With 0 bases removed from V and 5 bases from J, the gap between germline ends came to 3 bases. From germline, CDR1 is DFQATT and CDR2 SNEGSKA (reference sequence). This CDR3 reads CSARDQDTQYF. DNA of the CDR3: TGCAGTGCTAGAGATCAAGATACGCAGTATTTT.

This clone was seen a handful of times. Written as DNA, the CDR3 is TGCAGTGCAAACGGGGGGACTGAAGCTTTCTTT. It specifies CSANGGTEAFF. The chain joins TRBV20-1 to TRBJ1-1; possibly TRBD1 for D (5 bases). The CDR3 is 11 amino acids. V lost 6 bases to trimming and J lost 5 bases, with 10 bases between them. Germline lookup yields CDR1 DFQATT and CDR2 SNEGSKA (reference sequence).

The V call is TRBV12-5, the J call TRBJ1-1, with 10 bases matching TRBD1. Germline loops: CDR1 LGHNT, CDR2 FRNRAP. CDR3 length: 14 residues. Losses at the gene ends were 1 base for V and 7 bases for J; bases not matched to a gene: 3. CDR3 residues: CASGLGQGASEAFF. The CDR3, as DNA: TGTGCTAGTGGTTTGGGACAGGGGGCGAGTGAAGCTTTCTTT.

This clone came up a few times. This chain joins TRBV5-5 and TRBJ2-7, with 8 bases that match TRBD1. Germline CDR1 reads SGHKS; CDR2 reads YYEKEE (reference sequence). This CDR3 region has 14 residues. With V trimmed by 4 bases and J by 6 bases, 9 bases remained unmatched. The CDR3 region has the DNA TGTGCCAGCAGCCCCCGACAGGGGCCGGGCGAGCAGTACTTC. It translates to CASSPRQGPGEQYF.

The chain uses TRBV7-3 and TRBJ2-3, with D possibly matching TRBD2 (5 bases). This CDR3 is 16 amino acids long. Germline V gene sequence: CDR1 SGHTA, CDR2 FQGTGA. V was cut by 2 bases and J by 3 bases, with 15 bases left in between. The CDR3 loop reads CASSLDFLAGTDTQYF. The CDR3 nucleotides read TGTGCCAGCAGCTTAGACTTTCTAGCCGGAACAGATACGCAGTATTTT.

V is TRBV4-3 and J is TRBJ1-2; 8 bases are a match to TRBD1. This CDR3 comprises 13 residues. CDR1 and CDR2 from the germline V gene are LGHNA and YSLEER. After removal of 2 bases from V and 8 bases from J, the junction contained 4 bases not matched to a gene. The CDR3 DNA follows: TGCGCCAGCAGCCAACCTCCAGGGGGCGGCTACACCTTC. Translated, it gives CASSQPPGGGYTF.

This clone was observed a handful of times. The chain has TRBV19 and TRBJ1-5; D ambiguous. CDR1 and CDR2 from the germline V gene are LNHDA and SQIVND (reference sequence). The V end lost 7 bases, the J end lost 5 bases, and 12 bases lay between the germline ends. The CDR3 consists of 13 residues. This CDR3 reads CASNREVDQPQHF. In DNA form, the CDR3 reads TGTGCCAGTAACCGGGAGGTGGATCAGCCCCAGCATTTT.

The CDR3 DNA is TGTGCCAGCTCACGGGACTCCTTCGCGGAGCAGTTCTTC. This translates into CASSRDSFAEQFF. V usage is TRBV18 and J usage is TRBJ2-1, with D maybe TRBD2 (6 bases). This CDR3 comprises 13 residues. Trimming took 4 bases from V and 10 from J, leaving 14 bases between them. Germline values: CDR1 KGHSH, CDR2 LQKENI.

This clone has a handful of counts. The chain uses TRBV4-3 and TRBJ2-7; D call uncertain. CDR1 LGHNA and CDR2 YSLEER come from the germline V gene. The ends were cut back, 1 base at V and 7 bases at J, with 5 bases in the middle. The CDR3 consists of 11 residues. CDR3 loop: CASSQAGEQYF. The CDR3 bases are TGCGCCAGCAGCCAAGCCGGTGAGCAGTACTTC.